Listed below are T cell receptor beta chains from one sample, sequenced in a study of T cell changes during pregnancy in multiple sclerosis. The table came from immunoSEQ multiplex PCR; TCRdb's copy has only in-frame clones and leaves some out. The table includes fewer than 90,000 clones, roughly 94% detected once. This specimen was peripheral blood, taken in the third trimester of pregnancy. All receptors come from a female donor with multiple sclerosis, enrolled in a pregnancy study. CDR3s include the opening cysteine and the closing phenylalanine or tryptophan. The D gene is left open where the match is weak. Clone size is shown for a subset of rows, as once, few, many or a class of expanded clone.

CDR3 protein: CASSEGAHTEAFF
CDR3 DNA: TGTGCCAGCAGTGAAGGGGCGCACACTGAAGCTTTCTTT
clone size: .
J gene: TRBJ1-1
D gene: .
V gene: TRBV6-1

CDR3 protein: CASGLDGETQYF
CDR3 DNA: TGTGCCAGTGGGCTGGATGGGGAGACCCAGTACTTC
clone size: .
J gene: TRBJ2-5
D gene: .
V gene: TRBV2

CDR3 protein: CASSPYGSTYNEQFF
CDR3 DNA: TGTGCCAGCAGCCCCTACGGGAGCACCTACAATGAGCAGTTCTTC
clone size: .
J gene: TRBJ2-1
D gene: .
V gene: TRBV11-1

CDR3 protein: CASSHLERGPSTDTQYF
CDR3 DNA: TGCGCCAGCAGCCACCTTGAGCGGGGTCCTAGCACAGATACGCAGTATTTT
clone size: .
J gene: TRBJ2-3
D gene: TRBD2
V gene: TRBV4-1

CDR3 protein: CASSQGGGETQYF
CDR3 DNA: TGCGCCAGCAGCCAAGGGGGCGGTGAGACCCAGTACTTC
clone size: .
J gene: TRBJ2-5
D gene: .
V gene: TRBV4-1

CDR3 protein: CASRETSETYEQYF
CDR3 DNA: TGTGCCAGCAGGGAGACTAGCGAAACCTACGAGCAGTACTTC
clone size: .
J gene: TRBJ2-7
D gene: TRBD2
V gene: TRBV2

CDR3 protein: CASSLRGTDTQYF
CDR3 DNA: TGCGCCAGCAGCTTGCGGGGCACAGATACGCAGTATTTT
clone size: .
J gene: TRBJ2-3
D gene: .
V gene: TRBV5-1

CDR3 protein: CASSQGLAGAHNEQFF
CDR3 DNA: TGTGCCAGCAGCCAGGGACTAGCGGGAGCGCACAATGAGCAGTTCTTC
clone size: .
J gene: TRBJ2-1
D gene: .
V gene: TRBV21-1

CDR3 protein: CASTTVRRSNGYTF
CDR3 DNA: TGTGCCAGTACTACAGTCCGACGCTCAAATGGCTACACCTTC
clone size: .
J gene: TRBJ1-2
D gene: .
V gene: TRBV19

CDR3 protein: CASSRDRAKQYF
CDR3 DNA: TGCGCCAGCAGCCGAGACAGGGCAAAGCAGTACTTC
clone size: .
J gene: TRBJ2-7
D gene: TRBD1
V gene: TRBV4-1

CDR3 protein: CASSVELAGVTDTQYF
CDR3 DNA: TGTGCCAGCAGCGTAGAACTAGCGGGAGTCACAGATACGCAGTATTTT
clone size: .
J gene: TRBJ2-3
D gene: TRBD2
V gene: TRBV9

CDR3 protein: CASSLIGTSLSYEQYF
CDR3 DNA: TGTGCCAGCAGCTTGATAGGGACTAGCTTATCCTACGAGCAGTACTTC
clone size: once
J gene: TRBJ2-7
D gene: TRBD2
V gene: TRBV5-4

CDR3 protein: CAAAGRDYGYTF
CDR3 DNA: TGTGCCGCCGCCGGCAGGGACTATGGCTACACCTTC
clone size: .
J gene: TRBJ1-2
D gene: .
V gene: TRBV19

CDR3 protein: CASSLVGGDYNEQFF
CDR3 DNA: TGCGCCAGCAGCTTGGTTGGCGGGGACTACAATGAGCAGTTCTTC
clone size: .
J gene: TRBJ2-1
D gene: .
V gene: TRBV5-1

CDR3 protein: CASSANYYEQYF
CDR3 DNA: TGTGCCAGCAGCGCGAACTACTACGAGCAGTACTTC
clone size: .
J gene: TRBJ2-7
D gene: .
V gene: TRBV11-2

CDR3 protein: CASSVATGTNLNYGYTF
CDR3 DNA: TGCGCCAGCAGCGTGGCCACCGGGACAAACTTGAACTATGGCTACACCTTC
clone size: .
J gene: TRBJ1-2
D gene: .
V gene: TRBV5-1

CDR3 protein: CASSPTRGSPYEQYF
CDR3 DNA: TGTGCCAGCTCGCCAACCCGGGGATCTCCCTACGAGCAGTACTTC
clone size: .
J gene: TRBJ2-7
D gene: .
V gene: TRBV18

CDR3 protein: CASSPGQGRETQYF
CDR3 DNA: TGTGCCAGCAGCCCCGGACAGGGTAGAGAGACCCAGTACTTC
clone size: .
J gene: TRBJ2-5
D gene: TRBD1
V gene: TRBV5-4

CDR3 protein: CASSRQPEILAGESYNEQFF
CDR3 DNA: TGCGCCAGCAGTCGCCAACCCGAAATTCTAGCGGGAGAGTCCTACAATGAGCAGTTCTTC
clone size: .
J gene: TRBJ2-1
D gene: TRBD2
V gene: TRBV23-1

CDR3 protein: CASSTGGGYTF
CDR3 DNA: TGTGCCAGCAGTACCGGAGGTGGCTACACCTTC
clone size: .
J gene: TRBJ1-2
D gene: .
V gene: TRBV6-5

CDR3 protein: CASSPTSPRVMFYEQYF
CDR3 DNA: TGTGCCAGCAGTCCCACCTCCCCCCGGGTAATGTTCTACGAGCAGTACTTC
clone size: .
J gene: TRBJ2-7
D gene: .
V gene: TRBV2

CDR3 protein: CASSDGTSGSNEQFF
CDR3 DNA: TGTGCCAGCAGTGACGGGACTAGCGGTTCCAATGAGCAGTTCTTC
clone size: .
J gene: TRBJ2-1
D gene: TRBD2
V gene: TRBV27

CDR3 protein: CAWQVFDSYEQYF
CDR3 DNA: TGTGCCTGGCAGGTTTTTGACTCCTACGAGCAGTACTTC
clone size: .
J gene: TRBJ2-7
D gene: .
V gene: TRBV30

CDR3 protein: CASTARTISTEAFF
CDR3 DNA: TGTGCCAGTACAGCACGGACAATAAGCACTGAAGCTTTCTTT
clone size: many
J gene: TRBJ1-1
D gene: .
V gene: TRBV19

CDR3 protein: CASSPQENYGYTF
CDR3 DNA: TGTGCCAGCAGCCCACAGGAGAACTATGGCTACACCTTC
clone size: .
J gene: TRBJ1-2
D gene: .
V gene: TRBV5-6

CDR3 protein: CASSDRTSGFYNEQFF
CDR3 DNA: TGTGCCAGTAGCGATCGGACTAGCGGGTTCTACAATGAGCAGTTCTTC
clone size: .
J gene: TRBJ2-1
D gene: TRBD2
V gene: TRBV19

CDR3 protein: CATSRVDTDTQYF
CDR3 DNA: TGTGCCACCAGCAGAGTGGACACGGATACGCAGTATTTT
clone size: .
J gene: TRBJ2-3
D gene: .
V gene: TRBV15

CDR3 protein: CASSSPPGQGATDTQYF
CDR3 DNA: TGTGCCAGCAGCTCCCCCCCAGGACAGGGGGCCACAGATACGCAGTATTTT
clone size: .
J gene: TRBJ2-3
D gene: TRBD1
V gene: TRBV13

CDR3 protein: CASSLAEGEDTEAFF
CDR3 DNA: TGTGCCAGCAGCTTAGCAGAAGGGGAGGACACTGAAGCTTTCTTT
clone size: .
J gene: TRBJ1-1
D gene: .
V gene: TRBV11-3

CDR3 protein: CASRGPSVGYQETQYF
CDR3 DNA: TGCGCCAGCAGAGGTCCTAGCGTGGGGTACCAAGAGACCCAGTACTTC
clone size: .
J gene: TRBJ2-5
D gene: .
V gene: TRBV5-1